This is a list of T cell receptor beta chains from one sample in a study of blood T cells in healthy people across ages. MiXCR, applied by TCRdb to the 5' RACE reads, yields one record per CDR3 protein. The data contain 750,000 to 850,000 distinct CDR3 sequences, 20% to 30% of them seen just once; the ten biggest clones take up more than 3%. These data were also filed under a second study, of T cells of mothers and their children.

Material: blood. These receptors were collected from a boy aged 5-17 years in good health. The conserved cysteine and the conserved F or W are not part of the CDR3 here. Each record gives: V gene, J gene, CDR3 protein.

TRBV25-1	TRBJ2-5	ASSEYGQIEETQY
TRBV12-3/TRBV12-4	TRBJ2-7	ASSRGSSYERY
TRBV20-1	NA	SARDQFLVETQY
TRBV29-1	TRBJ2-3	SVAPSGRSTDTQY
TRBV20-1	TRBJ1-1	SAREGWDTEAF
TRBV9	TRBJ1-2	ASSAQPELRLGHT
TRBV6-1	TRBJ1-2	ASSESWGTGYGYT
TRBV7-9	TRBJ2-2	ASSLTPGELF
TRBV12-3/TRBV12-4	NA	ASSPWGSDDEQY
TRBV28	TRBJ2-4	ACSFGLAKNIQY
TRBV27	TRBJ2-5	ASREGLGETQY
TRBV10-3	TRBJ2-7	AISESGQGSYEQY
TRBV6-5	TRBJ1-5	ASSLQGSQPQH
TRBV7-2	TRBJ2-7	ASSPTSGYEQY
TRBV7-9	TRBJ2-5	ASRTDREGETQY
TRBV10-3	TRBJ2-5	AISESGTGPTHD
TRBV20-1	TRBJ1-1	SVTIGALNTEAF
TRBV20-1	TRBJ2-1	SALGTSRYNEQF
TRBV20-1	NA	SADSANRGEYEQY
TRBV6-5	TRBJ2-6	ASSYSMSPGQGSGANVLT
TRBV5-4	TRBJ1-2	ASSLDWGGYT
TRBV28	TRBJ1-1	ASSFIGKRNTEAF
TRBV5-1	TRBJ1-2	ASSLVGGDNGYT
TRBV4-2	TRBJ2-1	ASSQVRQGAYNEQF
TRBV5-1	TRBJ1-1	ASSSRPTGVNTEAF
TRBV18	TRBJ2-3	ASSHREILADTQY
TRBV7-3	TRBJ2-3	ASSSQGAPDTQY
TRBV11-2	TRBJ2-5	ASSPRRLAGGYQETQY
TRBV4-2	TRBJ2-7	ASSRKGGTGTYEQY
TRBV20-1	TRBJ2-3	SASAGLAGGIADTQY
TRBV4-1	TRBJ2-5	ASSRQGVQETQY
TRBV4-3	NA	ASSQDPVAYEQY
TRBV7-2	NA	ASSFQAGARGEQF
TRBV4-1	TRBJ2-5	ASRGQGSRETQY
TRBV7-9	TRBJ2-1	ASSLAPSDEQF
TRBV7-8	NA	ASSSPGRGEQF
TRBV18	TRBJ2-5	AGSPDREETQY
TRBV7-2	TRBJ2-1	ASSLDSGRALGQF
TRBV29-1	TRBJ2-5	SVDVGTQETQY
TRBV28	TRBJ1-6	ASTWGQGTNNSPLH
TRBV29-1	TRBJ2-1	SVAGDRGRTYNEQF
TRBV5-1	TRBJ2-3	ASSTGLGGDTQY
TRBV13	TRBJ2-5	ASSSLVQETQY
TRBV27	TRBJ2-7	ASSLSGAASEQY
TRBV21-1	TRBJ2-5	ASSKPPSGDYQETQY
TRBV29-1	TRBJ2-5	SVDTGREETQY